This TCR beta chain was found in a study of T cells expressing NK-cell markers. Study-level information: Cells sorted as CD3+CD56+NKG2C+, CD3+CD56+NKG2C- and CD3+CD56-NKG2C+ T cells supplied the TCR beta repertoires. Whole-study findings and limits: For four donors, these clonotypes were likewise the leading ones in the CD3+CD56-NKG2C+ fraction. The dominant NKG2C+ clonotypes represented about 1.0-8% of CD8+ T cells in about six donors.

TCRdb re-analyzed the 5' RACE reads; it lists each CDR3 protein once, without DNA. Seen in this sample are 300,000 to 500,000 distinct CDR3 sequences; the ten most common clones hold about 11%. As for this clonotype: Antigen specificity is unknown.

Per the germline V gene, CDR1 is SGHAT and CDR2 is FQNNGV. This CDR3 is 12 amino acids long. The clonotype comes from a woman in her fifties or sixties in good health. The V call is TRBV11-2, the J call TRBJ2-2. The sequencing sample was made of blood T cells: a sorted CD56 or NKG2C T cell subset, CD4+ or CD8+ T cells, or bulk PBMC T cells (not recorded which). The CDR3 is CASSRLAGELFF.